This T cell receptor (beta chain) comes out of a study of T cells after yellow fever vaccination. Study-wide context: The SMART-Seq v4 Ultra Low Input method served to prepare the low-cell-number fractions. Study results and limitations: At 95% to 96% for CD4 and approximately 88% for CD8, most primary-vaccination clones showed up again after the booster. When the response was secondary, it was weaker but reached its peak faster, day 5 versus 15.

It was through 5'RACE template switching that TCR cDNA was made, with a universal primer site and UMIs added. TCRdb recomputed calls from the 5' RACE reads with MiXCR, one row per CDR3 protein. The sample holds 170,000 or so distinct CDR3 sequences, approximately 6.2% seen once. Concerning this clonotype: Its antigen is unknown.

The sequencing used CD4+ T cells sorted from PBMCs, collected on the day of the first yellow fever vaccination. This receptor was obtained from a man aged 18-30 years who received the YFV17D yellow fever vaccine.

CDR3 region: CASSADRGRETQYF. The DNA for the CDR3 is TGTGCCAGCAGCGCGGACAGGGGGCGAGAGACCCAGTACTTC. The rearrangement joins TRBV7-2 to TRBJ2-5; TRBD1 matches 11 bases. With V trimmed by 5 bases and J by 4 bases, 3 bases remained unmatched. Germline CDR1 reads SGHTA; CDR2 reads FQGNSA. This CDR3 has 14 amino acids.